Presented here are 24 T cell receptor beta chains from one specimen sequenced in a study of cytomegalovirus exposure and HLA in healthy donors. The data were produced by immunoSEQ multiplex PCR, yet TCRdb's version contains in-frame clones alone and is incomplete. The sample yields 100,000 to 150,000 clones, about nine tenths seen once. The sample comprised PBMCs. These receptors all stem from a young man in good health and CMV-seronegative.

V is TRBV18 and J is TRBJ2-7, with 13 positions matching TRBD2. The CDR3 consists of 18 residues. V dropped 2 bases and J dropped 3; count of bases not matched to a gene: 10. From germline, CDR1 is KGHSH and CDR2 LQKENI. The CDR3 bases are TGTGCCAGCTCACCAAGGGGACTAGCGGGGAGTTTGGGCTACGAGCAGTACTTC. It translates to CASSPRGLAGSLGYEQYF.

This clone was found a few times. This sequence joins TRBV19 and TRBJ1-6, with a weak D call TRBD1 (5 bases). The V end was cut by 3 bases, the J end by 9 bases, with 15 bases between. In germline, CDR1 is LNHDA, CDR2 SQIVND (reference sequence). The CDR3 covers 15 residues. The CDR3 DNA reads as TGTGCCAGTAGTATCACCGCAGGGTTGAGTTCACCCCTCCACTTT. It yields the protein CASSITAGLSSPLHF.

This chain uses TRBV21-1 with TRBJ2-7; the table calls TRBD1, which could not be checked here. TRBV21-1 is tagged as a pseudogene. The CDR3 contains 15 residues. The CDR3 coding sequence is TGTGCCAGCAGCAGCGTTAGACAGGGTTTGGTCGAGCAGTACTTC. Amino acid sequence: CASSSVRQGLVEQYF.

This chain connects TRBV19 to TRBJ1-2, with 7 positions matching TRBD1. Trimming removed 5 bases from V and 1 base from J; junction bases left unmatched: 19. The CDR3 is 19 residues long. Looked up from germline, CDR1 is LNHDA and CDR2 is SQIVND (reference sequence). For the CDR3, the DNA is TGTGCCAGTAGTGGAAGACAGGGAGTAGGGCCTGACCATAACTATGGCTACACCTTC. Translating it yields CASSGRQGVGPDHNYGYTF.

V and J are TRBV6-6 and TRBJ1-5; D call uncertain. Trimming removed 6 bases from V and 7 bases from J, with 16 bases in between. Germline CDR1 reads MNHNY; CDR2 reads SVGAGI (reference sequence). The CDR3 runs to 14 residues. CDR3 residues: CASSFTEMSQPQHF. For the CDR3, the DNA is TGTGCCAGCAGCTTTACAGAAATGAGCCAGCCCCAGCATTTT.

This clone was seen just once. This sequence joins TRBV29-1 and TRBJ2-2; D gene unclear. The ends were cut back, 5 bases at V and 2 bases at J, with 9 bases in the middle. CDR1 is SQVTM, CDR2 ANQGSEA, per germline. The CDR3 contains 13 residues. The CDR3 bases are TGCAGCGTTAGCGTGGAAAACACCGGGGAGCTGTTTTTT. Protein product: CSVSVENTGELFF.

This chain joins TRBV11-2 and TRBJ2-5; no reliable D call. The germline V and J ends were trimmed by 5 bases and 1 base, with 11 bases remaining between them. The CDR3 loop spans 14 amino acids. Germline-derived CDR1 and CDR2 are SGHAT and FQNNGV. CDR3 sequence: CASSAYSSQETQYF. The CDR3 nucleotides are TGTGCCAGCAGCGCCTACAGCTCCCAAGAGACCCAGTACTTC.

The chain joins TRBV5-6 to TRBJ2-7; 8 bases are shared with TRBD1. V trimming: 3 bases; J trimming: 0 bases; junction bases outside the gene matches: 8. The CDR3 is 16 amino acids. CDR1 is SGHDT, CDR2 YYEEEE, per germline. The CDR3 spells CASSWALGTGSYEQYF. The CDR3 nucleotides are TGTGCCAGCAGCTGGGCCCTCGGGACAGGCTCCTACGAGCAGTACTTC.

The chain has TRBV5-4 and TRBJ1-2, with 9 nucleotides matching TRBD1. CDR1 and CDR2 (germline): SGHNT, YYREEE (reference sequence). V was pared by 3 bases and J by 4 bases, with 7 bases of the junction left unmatched. This CDR3 has 15 residues. CDR3: CASSWEQGAAYGYTF. CDR3 in DNA: TGTGCCAGCAGCTGGGAACAGGGGGCGGCCTATGGCTACACCTTC.

J is TRBJ1-4 and V is TRBV5-4, with a weak D call TRBD1 (5 bases). Germline V lookup: CDR1 SGHNT, CDR2 YYREEE (reference sequence). The CDR3 covers 14 residues. Between the trimmed V and J ends, which lost 4 bases and 7 bases, there was a span of 14 bases. In DNA, the CDR3 is TGTGCCAGCAGCCGGGGGAGGGGAGCTGAAAAACTGTTTTTT. Amino acid sequence: CASSRGRGAEKLFF.

The chain combines TRBV9 with TRBJ2-2; possible D gene TRBD2, 6 bases. Germline CDR1 reads SGDLS; CDR2 reads YYNGEE. V was trimmed by 9 bases and J by 6 bases, leaving 21 bases between them. This CDR3 is built from 15 residues. CDR3: CATSRGTLSAGELFF. Written as DNA, the CDR3 is TGTGCCACCTCACGCGGGACTCTGAGCGCCGGGGAGCTGTTTTTT.

The chain carries TRBV25-1 and TRBJ1-1, with 8 nucleotides matching TRBD1. Unmatched junction bases numbered 8, after V lost 4 bases and J lost 1 base. The CDR3 spans 16 residues. CDR1 is MGHDK, CDR2 SYGVNS, per germline. The CDR3 sequence: CASSGQGPLKNTEAFF. CDR3 DNA sequence: TGTGCCAGCAGTGGACAGGGGCCGCTAAAGAACACTGAAGCTTTCTTT.

The CDR3 sequence is CASSFSGQLYNSPLHF. The CDR3 nucleotides are TGTGCCAGCAGCTTCTCGGGACAGCTCTATAATTCACCCCTCCACTTT. The chain has TRBV9 and TRBJ1-6; 7 bases are shared with TRBD1. CDR1 and CDR2 (germline): SGDLS, YYNGEE. V dropped 4 bases and J dropped 3; count of bases not matched to a gene: 7. This CDR3 comprises 16 residues.

V is TRBV4-1 and J is TRBJ1-1, with a tentative D call TRBD1 (6 bases). The CDR3 is 16 amino acids. Trimming left V 0 bases short and J 6 bases short, with 17 bases between. Germline CDR1 MGHRA, CDR2 YSYEKL. This CDR3 reads CASSQDPHWAGAEAFF. In nucleotides, the CDR3 is TGCGCCAGCAGCCAAGATCCCCACTGGGCAGGGGCTGAAGCTTTCTTT.

CDR3 residues: CASSYSMGGANTEAFF. CDR3 coding DNA: TGTGCCAGCAGTTACTCGATGGGGGGGGCGAACACTGAAGCTTTCTTT. This chain connects TRBV6-5 to TRBJ1-1, with a tentative D call TRBD1 (6 bases). The CDR3 length is 16 residues. Trimming took off 0 bases at V and 1 base at J, with 12 bases between the two ends. Germline CDR1 MNHEY, CDR2 SVGAGI.

The V and J genes are TRBV7-9 and TRBJ2-7, with TRBD1 matching 8 bases. CDR1 SEHNR and CDR2 FQNEAQ come from the germline V gene (reference sequence). The CDR3 runs 15 residues. Trimming removed 5 bases from V and 2 bases from J; junction bases left unmatched: 8. In nucleotides, the CDR3 is TGTGCCAGCAGCCCCGGACAGGGACGAACCTACGAGCAGTACTTC. Amino acids: CASSPGQGRTYEQYF.

The CDR3 DNA sequence: TGTGCCAGCCGGGACAGGGTAAGAGAGACCCAGTACTTC. Its translation is CASRDRVRETQYF. The chain recombines TRBV2 with TRBJ2-5; 9 bases map to TRBD1. Germline-derived CDR1 and CDR2 are SNHLY and FYNNEI. The CDR3 spans 13 residues. The V gene end was trimmed by 8 bases and the J gene end by 4 bases; junction bases not matched to a gene: 5.

The chain uses TRBV7-2 and TRBJ2-7; 10 bases fit TRBD2. The junction had 9 bases not matched to a gene; V was cut back by 6 bases and J by 7 bases. The CDR3 is 14 residues long. From germline, CDR1 is SGHTA and CDR2 FQGNSA. In DNA form, the CDR3 reads TGTGCCAGCAGTACTAGCGGGACCTGGGTAGAGCAGTACTTC. Residues: CASSTSGTWVEQYF. Supplemented by reference TRBV7-2 and TRBJ2-7, the full variable domain reads GAGVSQSPSNKVTEKGKDVELRCDPISGHTALYWYRQSLGQGLEFLIYFQGNSAPDKSGLPSDRFSAERTGGSVSTLTIQRTQQEDSAVYLCASSTSGTWVEQYFGPGTRLTVT.

This chain joins TRBV19 and TRBJ2-1; D is possibly TRBD2 (6 bases). The CDR3 is 14 residues long. From germline, CDR1 is LNHDA and CDR2 SQIVND (reference sequence). The V and J ends lost 4 bases and 6 bases respectively, with 13 bases between them. The CDR3 here is CASSNVRGSNEQFF. The CDR3 DNA sequence: TGTGCCAGTAGTAACGTCCGGGGGTCCAATGAGCAGTTCTTC. Variable domain in full (rest from reference TRBV19 and TRBJ2-1): DGGITQSPKYLFRKEGQNVTLSCEQNLNHDAMYWYRQDPGQGLRLIYYSQIVNDFQKGDIAEGYSVSREKKESFPLTVTSAQKNPTAFYLCASSNVRGSNEQFFGPGTRLTVL.

The chain carries TRBV6-5 and TRBJ1-5; tentative D call: TRBD1 (5 bases). Trimming pared 5 bases from V and 9 bases from J, leaving 17 bases between. Germline V gene sequence: CDR1 MNHEY, CDR2 SVGAGI. The CDR3 has 14 amino acids. DNA of the CDR3: TGTGCCAGCAGTGACAGCTTTTCATGGGGGCCCCAGCATTTT. Protein product: CASSDSFSWGPQHF.

DNA for the CDR3: TGCGCCAGCAGCCCAAGGACAGGGAGCTCCTACAATGAGCAGTTCTTC. The encoded protein is CASSPRTGSSYNEQFF. The V gene is TRBV4-1, the J gene TRBJ2-1; 8 nucleotides align to TRBD1. This CDR3 is built from 16 residues. Trimming took 4 bases from V and 0 from J; bases not matched to a gene: 5. Germline V gene lookup returns CDR1 MGHRA and CDR2 YSYEKL.

The CDR3 reads CASSQENSGGYNEQFF. CDR3 bases: TGCGCCAGCAGCCAAGAGAATAGCGGGGGGTACAATGAGCAGTTCTTC. The J gene is TRBJ2-1, the V gene TRBV4-3; 10 bases are shared with TRBD2. The germline CDR1 and CDR2 sequences are LGHNA and YSLEER. There are 16 residues in the CDR3. Trimming took 0 bases from V and 4 from J; bases not matched to a gene: 3.

As to this clone: Other nucleotide sequences from this sample produce the same CDR3. The rearrangement uses TRBV7-2 and TRBJ1-2; 8 bases match TRBD1. Trimming removed 1 base from V and 8 bases from J; junction bases left unmatched: 3. The CDR3 has 13 residues. The germline V gene has CDR1 SGHTA and CDR2 FQGNSA. DNA of the CDR3: TGTGCCAGCAGCTTAGGGGCAGGGGGCGGCTACACCTTC. The encoded protein is CASSLGAGGGYTF.

The gene calls are TRBV6-6 and TRBJ2-2, with TRBD1 matching 8 bases. This CDR3 contains 13 residues. J lost 6 bases, V lost 5 bases, and 2 bases had no gene match. Germline V gene lookup returns CDR1 MNHNY and CDR2 SVGAGI (reference sequence). The CDR3 reads CASSQGAPGELFF. The DNA of the CDR3 is TGTGCCAGCAGTCAGGGGGCACCCGGGGAGCTGTTTTTT.